One and the same sample provided the 29 T cell receptor beta chains below, sequenced in a study of identical twins. One entry per CDR3 protein results from TCRdb running MiXCR on the 5' RACE reads. This table has approximately 700,000 distinct CDR3 sequences, around 6% appearing once. The source material was naive T cells sorted from blood. The receptors were gathered from a man between 18 and 35 years old in good health.

The chain couples TRBV19 to TRBJ2-3, with 7 nucleotides matching TRBD2. Germline V gene lookup returns CDR1 LNHDA and CDR2 SQIVND (reference sequence). The CDR3 loop spans 17 amino acids. The V and J ends lost 5 bases and 1 base, in that order; junction bases with no gene match: 12. In nucleotides, the CDR3 is TGTGCCAGTAGTCCTCGCGGTCGGGGGGTCGGCACAGATACGCAGTATTTT. Translated: CASSPRGRGVGTDTQYF. Looking up the rest from reference TRBV19 and TRBJ2-3 gives the full variable domain: DGGITQSPKYLFRKEGQNVTLSCEQNLNHDAMYWYRQDPGQGLRLIYYSQIVNDFQKGDIAEGYSVSREKKESFPLTVTSAQKNPTAFYLCASSPRGRGVGTDTQYFGPGTRLTVL.

This clonotype has at least ten counts. This chain links TRBV12-3 or TRBV12-4 with TRBJ2-1; no clear D. This CDR3 has 17 amino acids. V lost 4 bases, J lost 4 bases, and 20 bases lay in between. The CDR3 coding sequence is TGTGCCAGCAGTTCCCGAATGACGAGTGACATATACAATGAGCAGTTCTTC. This encodes CASSSRMTSDIYNEQFF.

A remark on this clonotype: This could be a read error, since a much larger clone is one nucleotide away. The chain is built from TRBV20-1 and TRBJ2-2; D perhaps matches TRBD2 (5 bases). V was clipped by 5 bases and J by 6 bases, with 16 bases between them. The CDR3 consists of 14 residues. Germline CDR1 and CDR2: DFQATT and SNEGSKA (reference sequence). CDR3 protein: CSAQYRGGAGELFF. The CDR3 nucleotides read TGCAGTGCTCAGTATCGGGGTGGGGCCGGGGAGCTGTTTTTT.

This clonotype was found a few times. This sequence joins TRBV20-1 and TRBJ2-1; tentative D call: TRBD2 (5 bases). V gave up 1 base and J gave up 10 bases, with 8 bases separating them. The CDR3 contains 11 residues. The germline CDR1 and CDR2 sequences are DFQATT and SNEGSKA (reference sequence). This chain's CDR3 is CSARGRGEQFF. CDR3 coding DNA: TGCAGTGCTAGAGGGAGAGGGGAGCAGTTCTTC.

In its sample, this clonotype was seen a few times. This rearrangement joins TRBV13 to TRBJ2-2; 10 nucleotides align to TRBD1. Germline-derived CDR1 and CDR2 are PRHDT and FYEKMQ (reference sequence). Trimming took 7 bases from V and 1 from J; bases not matched to a gene: 3. This CDR3 comprises 15 residues. The CDR3 is CASNRDRGNTGELFF. In DNA, the CDR3 is TGTGCCAGCAACAGGGACAGGGGGAACACCGGGGAGCTGTTTTTT.

This clonotype was found a few times. The chain joins TRBV11-2 to TRBJ2-7; 8 nucleotides match TRBD1. Germline CDR1 is SGHAT and CDR2 is FQNNGV. The V gene end was trimmed by 4 bases and the J gene end by 0 bases; junction bases not matched to a gene: 2. CDR3 size: 14 residues. The CDR3 DNA reads TGTGCCAGCAGCTCAGGGGGCGCCTCCTACGAGCAGTACTTC. Its protein product is CASSSGGASYEQYF.

This clonotype was recorded many times. The rearrangement links TRBV12-3 or TRBV12-4 to TRBJ2-7, with 8 bases lining up with TRBD1. V lost 5 bases and J lost 3; bases outside the gene matches: 9. The CDR3 sequence is 15 residues long. For the CDR3, the DNA is TGTGCCAGCAGTATGGACAGGGTAGTTGGCTACGAGCAGTACTTC. Protein sequence: CASSMDRVVGYEQYF.

This clonotype showed up just a few times. V and J are TRBV10-2 and TRBJ2-2; 9 bases are a match to TRBD2. The CDR3 sequence is 18 residues long. Trimming removed 0 bases from V and 3 bases from J; junction bases left unmatched: 8. Germline CDR1 WSHSY, CDR2 SAAADI. The CDR3 region has the DNA TGCGCCAGCAGTGAGTCGCGAATAGCGGGAGCCCACACCGGGGAGCTGTTTTTT. It encodes CASSESRIAGAHTGELFF.

The gene calls are TRBV6-5 and TRBJ2-1, with 10 bases matching TRBD2. This CDR3 has 15 amino acids. Per the germline V gene, CDR1 is MNHEY and CDR2 is SVGAGI. V was pared by 3 bases and J by 4 bases, with 3 bases of the junction left unmatched. Written as DNA, the CDR3 is TGTGCCAGCAGTTATTGGACTAGCGGTTACAATGAGCAGTTCTTC. Translating it yields CASSYWTSGYNEQFF.

This clonotype appeared many times. This rearrangement joins TRBV6-1 to TRBJ2-4; D may be TRBD2 (6 bases). Trimming took 6 bases from V and 9 from J, leaving 15 bases between them. The germline V gene encodes CDR1 MNHNS and CDR2 SASEGT. The CDR3 is 13 amino acids. For the CDR3, the DNA is TGTGCCAGCAGCCAGCCGGAGGGAGGCATTCAGTACTTC. This codes for CASSQPEGGIQYF.

This clonotype was recorded many times. The chain links TRBV4-3 to TRBJ1-1; 8 bases map to TRBD1. Germline-derived CDR1 and CDR2 are LGHNA and YSLEER. The length of the CDR3 is 15 residues. With 0 bases clipped from V and 5 bases from J, the junction kept 5 bases outside the gene matches. CDR3 sequence reads: CASSQEGQGRTEAFF. In DNA, the CDR3 is TGCGCCAGCAGCCAAGAAGGACAGGGAAGAACTGAAGCTTTCTTT.

This clonotype was picked up a small number of times. The chain has TRBV9 and TRBJ2-2; 12 bases agree with TRBD2. Germline trimming cut 6 bases from V and 3 bases from J; bases unmatched to any gene: 6. This CDR3 region has 16 residues. The germline CDR1 and CDR2 sequences are SGDLS and YYNGEE. This CDR3 reads CASMSSGREDTGELFF. As DNA, the CDR3 is TGTGCCAGCATGTCTAGCGGGAGGGAGGACACCGGGGAGCTGTTTTTT. Together with reference TRBV9 and TRBJ2-2, the CDR3 gives the full variable domain: DSGVTQTPKHLITATGQRVTLRCSPRSGDLSVYWYQQSLDQGLQFLIQYYNGEERAKGNILERFSAQQFPDLHSELNLSSLELGDSALYFCASMSSGREDTGELFFGEGSRLTVL.

This clonotype was picked up many times. CDR3: CATSQGSGYEQYF. CDR3 DNA sequence: TGTGCCACCTCTCAGGGGTCAGGCTACGAGCAGTACTTC. The chain uses TRBV10-3 and TRBJ2-7, with D perhaps matching TRBD1 (6 bases). This CDR3 contains 13 residues. Germline values: CDR1 ENHRY, CDR2 SYGVKD. V lost 10 bases, J lost 3 bases, and 16 bases lay in between.

In its sample, this clonotype was seen many times. V gene TRBV20-1 combines with J gene TRBJ2-3; 8 nucleotides align to TRBD2. This CDR3 region has 15 residues. J lost 9 bases, V lost 3 bases, and 14 bases had no gene match. CDR1 and CDR2 from the germline V gene are DFQATT and SNEGSKA (reference sequence). The CDR3 nucleotides read TGCAGTGCTAGGAGCCAGCGGGAGTCTGTGGGAACGCAGTATTTT. This translates into CSARSQRESVGTQYF.

This clonotype appeared a few times. The CDR3 is CASSYSIPGQGYEQYV. CDR3 in DNA: TGTGCCAGCAGTTACTCCATACCGGGACAGGGCTACGAGCAGTACGTC. The chain links TRBV6-5 to TRBJ2-7; 9 bases match TRBD1. The germline gives CDR1 MNHEY, CDR2 SVGAGI. With V trimmed by 0 bases and J by 3 bases, 6 bases remained unmatched. This CDR3 is 16 amino acids long.

Ten or more counts support this clonotype. The rearrangement uses TRBV15 and TRBJ2-7; tentatively, D is TRBD1 or TRBD2 (5 bases each). With 0 bases removed from V and 9 bases from J, the gap between germline ends came to 21 bases. The CDR3 totals 16 residues. Germline V gives CDR1 LNHNV, CDR2 YYDKDF (reference sequence). The CDR3 spells CATSRDGGVGTFGQYF. The CDR3 nucleotides read TGTGCCACCAGCAGAGATGGTGGGGTGGGGACCTTCGGGCAGTACTTC.

The chain recombines TRBV6-1 with TRBJ2-5, with TRBD2 matching 10 bases. The V segment lost 6 bases and the J segment 4 bases; nucleotides outside the gene matches: 5. This CDR3 has 14 residues. Germline assignment: CDR1 MNHNS and CDR2 SASEGT. DNA of the CDR3: TGTGCCAGCAGCCCCGGGACTAGCGCAGAGACCCAGTACTTC. Protein product: CASSPGTSAETQYF.

J is TRBJ2-3 and V is TRBV7-6, with TRBD2 identical over 9 bases. The CDR3 is made up of 15 amino acids. Germline V gives CDR1 SGHVS, CDR2 FNYEAQ. V lost 5 bases, J lost 3 bases, and 6 bases stayed unmatched. The CDR3 is CASSNSGSKTDTQYF. The CDR3 nucleotides read TGTGCCAGCAGCAATAGCGGGAGTAAAACAGATACGCAGTATTTT.

This clonotype was detected a few times. The rearrangement uses TRBV3-1 and TRBJ2-5; D unclear. The CDR3 loop spans 17 amino acids. Germline CDR1 and CDR2: LGHDT and YNNKEL (reference sequence). The V end lost 1 base, the J end lost 1 base, and 16 bases lay between the germline ends. The CDR3 DNA sequence: TGTGCCAGCAGCCAAGGGATTCTGGCCCAAGGCCAAGAGACCCAGTACTTC. This encodes CASSQGILAQGQETQYF.

The chain's CDR3 is CASSQNGLGELFF. In nucleotides, the CDR3 is TGCGCCAGCAGCCAAAATGGGCTCGGGGAGCTGTTTTTT. J is TRBJ2-2 and V is TRBV4-1; the D is unclear. Trimming took 2 bases from V and 7 from J, leaving 8 bases between them. Germline lookup yields CDR1 MGHRA and CDR2 YSYEKL. This CDR3 has 13 residues.

This clonotype has ten or more counts. The genes are TRBV13 and TRBJ2-1, with 8 nucleotides matching TRBD1. V lost 4 bases and J lost 5; bases outside the gene matches: 4. CDR1 and CDR2 (germline): PRHDT, FYEKMQ (reference sequence). The CDR3 length is 14 residues. In nucleotides, the CDR3 is TGTGCCAGCAGCTCGGACAGGGCCCACAATGAGCAGTTCTTC. Its protein product is CASSSDRAHNEQFF.

In this sample, this clonotype turned up many times. CDR3 nucleotide sequence: TGTGCCATCAGGAGGACTAGCGGTAACAATGAGCAGTTCTTC. It is translated as CAIRRTSGNNEQFF. The chain carries TRBV10-3 and TRBJ2-1; 10 bases match TRBD2. V gave up 6 bases and J gave up 5 bases; unmatched junction bases: 4. The length of the CDR3 is 14 residues. Germline values: CDR1 ENHRY, CDR2 SYGVKD.

This clonotype was detected many times. This chain uses TRBV29-1 with TRBJ2-3, with TRBD2 as a possible D gene (6 bases). CDR3 length: 11 residues. The V and J ends lost 5 bases and 4 bases respectively, with 7 bases between them. Germline V lookup: CDR1 SQVTM, CDR2 ANQGSEA. CDR3 nucleotides: TGCAGCGTTTCGGGAGCAGATACGCAGTATTTT. Protein: CSVSGADTQYF.

This clonotype was seen ten or more times. The V call is TRBV29-1, the J call TRBJ2-1; D unclear. Germline assignment: CDR1 SQVTM and CDR2 ANQGSEA. This CDR3 is 12 amino acids long. V lost 3 bases and J 7 bases, leaving 10 bases between the germline ends. DNA of the CDR3: TGCAGCGTTGATGTGGTGGTAAATGAGCAGTTCTTC. Its translation: CSVDVVVNEQFF.

This clonotype was seen a single time. The chain uses TRBV10-2 and TRBJ2-7, with TRBD2 matching 16 bases. The CDR3 runs to 15 residues. V lost 0 bases and J lost 7; bases outside the gene matches: 0. CDR1 is WSHSY, CDR2 SAAADI, per germline. The DNA for the CDR3 is TGCGCCAGCAGTGAGTCGGGACTAGCGGGAGGGGAGCAGTACTTC. Translation: CASSESGLAGGEQYF.

CDR3 sequence: CASSLDGQNYGYTF. Written as DNA, the CDR3 is TGCGCCAGCAGCTTGGATGGGCAGAACTATGGCTACACCTTC. The chain uses TRBV5-1 and TRBJ1-2; D ambiguous. Germline lookup yields CDR1 SGHRS and CDR2 YFSETQ. The germline V and J ends were trimmed by 0 bases and 2 bases, with 8 bases remaining between them. CDR3 length equals 14 residues.

This clonotype was seen a handful of times. The V and J genes are TRBV6-2 or TRBV6-3 and TRBJ2-7, with D unresolved. The CDR3 runs 15 residues. CDR1 MNHEY and CDR2 SVGEGT come from the germline V gene. V was clipped by 2 bases and J by 3 bases, with 14 bases between them. For the CDR3, the DNA is TGTGCCAGCAGTTACACTCCGACGGAAAGCTACGAGCAGTACTTC. This encodes CASSYTPTESYEQYF.

This clonotype was recorded many times. The chain uses TRBV13 and TRBJ2-2; D not certain. Germline CDR1 reads PRHDT; CDR2 reads FYEKMQ (reference sequence). Trimming took 1 base from V and 5 from J, leaving 11 bases between them. The CDR3 runs 15 residues. This CDR3 is CASSLEGPLTGELFF. The CDR3 coding sequence is TGTGCCAGCAGCTTAGAGGGTCCATTAACCGGGGAGCTGTTTTTT.

The rearrangement links TRBV5-1 to TRBJ2-1; D is unclear. Germline-derived CDR1 and CDR2 are SGHRS and YFSETQ. V was trimmed by 0 bases and J by 11 bases, leaving 18 bases between them. CDR3 length: 15 residues. The CDR3 DNA sequence: TGCGCCAGCAGCTTGGTCGGCGGAAAAGGGAATCAGCAGTTCTTC. The encoded protein is CASSLVGGKGNQQFF.